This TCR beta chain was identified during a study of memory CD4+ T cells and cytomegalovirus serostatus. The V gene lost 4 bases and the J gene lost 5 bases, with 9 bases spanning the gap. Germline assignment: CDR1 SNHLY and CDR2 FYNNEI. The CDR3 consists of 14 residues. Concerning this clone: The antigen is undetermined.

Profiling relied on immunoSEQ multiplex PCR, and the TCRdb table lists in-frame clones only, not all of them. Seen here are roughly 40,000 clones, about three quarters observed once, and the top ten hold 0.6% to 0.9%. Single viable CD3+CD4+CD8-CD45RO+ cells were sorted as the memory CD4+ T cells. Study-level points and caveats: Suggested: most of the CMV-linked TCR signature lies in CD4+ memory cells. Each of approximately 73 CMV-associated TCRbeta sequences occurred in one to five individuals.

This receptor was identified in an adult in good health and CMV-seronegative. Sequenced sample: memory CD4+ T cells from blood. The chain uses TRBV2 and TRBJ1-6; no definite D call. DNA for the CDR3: TGTGCCAGCAGTGTCGGCAGAGATAATTCACCCCTCCACTTT. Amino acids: CASSVGRDNSPLHF.